What follows describes a single T cell receptor (beta chain). Its antigen is still unknown. As for time point: before natalizumab initiation. These data come from a study of multiple sclerosis patients with progressive multifocal leukoencephalopathy. Overall study context: Controls were natalizumab-treated multiple sclerosis patients who did not develop PML, sampled longitudinally. Findings and caveats of the study: No common TRBV or TRBJ usage or pairing appeared at PML. Less diverse TRB repertoires were suggested in most PML patients.

In germline, CDR1 is MDHEN, CDR2 SYDVKM. Trimming removed 7 bases from V and 0 bases from J, with 13 bases in between. This CDR3 contains 14 residues. Synthetic inline TR CDR3 controls covering all V-J pairings were spiked into each PCR. Assay: immunoSEQ multiplex PCR; the TCRdb copy retains only in-frame clones and omits some. Of around 32,000 clones listed, more than 85% were seen once; the top ten hold 1.5% to 2.5%. The sequencing sample was made of PBMCs. The rearrangement joins TRBV28 to TRBJ2-7; D uncertain. This receptor was identified in a man between 25 and 39 years old with multiple sclerosis. CDR3 DNA: TGTGCCAGCACCCCCGCCGAGAGCTCCTACGAGCAGTACGTC. Translation: CASTPAESSYEQYV.